Below are 16 T cell receptor beta chains sequenced from a single sample in a study of T-cell memory formation after mild COVID-19. TCRdb fed the 5' RACE reads into MiXCR, producing one record per CDR3 protein. This table holds roughly 300,000 distinct CDR3 sequences, around 15% found once. The sequencing sample was made of PBMCs or a T cell subset sorted from them (not recorded which). Source of these receptors: a man between 18 and 35 years old who had mild COVID-19 (a few samples of this study predate the infection). Cell type and time point are not known.

This clonotype was counted a few times. The rearrangement links TRBV20-1 to TRBJ2-7; no firm D call. This CDR3 has 12 residues. V was trimmed by 5 bases and J by 2 bases, leaving 10 bases between them. Per the germline V gene, CDR1 is DFQATT and CDR2 is SNEGSKA (reference sequence). CDR3 DNA: TGCAGTGCTTGCCGACTGGCCTACGAGCAGTACGTC. Its translation: CSACRLAYEQYV.

This clonotype was found a few times. The rearrangement links TRBV4-3 to TRBJ2-1; TRBD1 matches 7 bases. With 3 bases clipped from V and 0 bases from J, the junction kept 8 bases outside the gene matches. Germline CDR1 is LGHNA and CDR2 is YSLEER. This CDR3 spans 17 amino acids. CDR3 protein: CASSQLTGKSSYNEQFF. The CDR3 DNA sequence: TGCGCCAGCAGCCAGCTGACAGGGAAGAGCTCCTACAATGAGCAGTTCTTC.

The chain links TRBV5-1 to TRBJ2-3, with D tentatively TRBD1 or TRBD2 (7 bases each). This CDR3 spans 16 amino acids. Germline CDR1 is SGHRS and CDR2 is YFSETQ. The V end lost 6 bases, the J end lost 3 bases, and 20 bases lay between the germline ends. This CDR3 is CASNRGRGILTDTQYF. CDR3 nucleotide sequence: TGCGCCAGCAATAGGGGGCGGGGGATCCTTACAGATACGCAGTATTTT.

This clonotype was observed a handful of times. The chain uses TRBV12-3 or TRBV12-4 and TRBJ2-1; 8 bases line up with TRBD2. CDR3 size: 16 residues. V lost 6 bases, J lost 4 bases, and 11 bases stayed unmatched. The CDR3, as DNA: TGTGCCAGCAGCCCGCTCGGGGGGGGATCTTACAATGAGCAGTTCTTC. Its translation is CASSPLGGGSYNEQFF.

The chain employs TRBV7-2 and TRBJ2-1; no definite D call. The germline gives CDR1 SGHTA, CDR2 FQGNSA. This CDR3 is built from 11 residues. The ends were cut back, 6 bases at V and 4 bases at J, with 4 bases in the middle. CDR3 sequence reads: CASREYNEQFF. The CDR3 region has the DNA TGTGCCAGCAGAGAGTACAATGAGCAGTTCTTC.

The table lists this clonotype with a few counts. The gene calls are TRBV6-2 or TRBV6-3 and TRBJ2-7, with 8 bases matching TRBD2. The J segment lost 2 bases and the V segment lost 6 bases, leaving 6 bases of the junction unmatched. This CDR3 comprises 14 residues. Germline V gene data show CDR1 as MNHEY and CDR2 as SVGEGT. The CDR3 DNA is TGTGCCAGCAGACCCTGGACTAGCCCCTACGAGCAGTACTTC. The encoded protein is CASRPWTSPYEQYF.

This chain links TRBV4-3 with TRBJ1-6; D not resolved. Germline CDR1 reads LGHNA; CDR2 reads YSLEER. The CDR3 consists of 15 residues. V dropped 2 bases and J dropped 0 bases, with 5 bases sitting between them. CDR3 in amino acids: CASSQKGSYNSPLHF. CDR3 sequence (DNA): TGCGCCAGCAGCCAAAAGGGCTCCTATAATTCACCCCTCCACTTT.

This clonotype showed up many times. This rearrangement joins TRBV29-1 to TRBJ2-2; TRBD1 matches at 7 bases. Germline-derived CDR1 and CDR2 are SQVTM and ANQGSEA. V trimming: 7 bases; J trimming: 5 bases; junction bases outside the gene matches: 7. This CDR3 has 13 residues. CDR3 coding DNA: TGCAGCGCGACGACAGGGCTAACCGGGGAGCTGTTTTTT. Protein product: CSATTGLTGELFF.

CDR3 nucleotide sequence: TGCGCCAGCAGCCAAGACAGGGGGCACTATGGCTACACCTTC. Translation: CASSQDRGHYGYTF. The rearrangement uses TRBV4-3 and TRBJ1-2; TRBD1 aligns across 8 bases. The CDR3 sequence is 14 residues long. The germline gives CDR1 LGHNA, CDR2 YSLEER. Trimming took 0 bases from V and 3 from J; bases not matched to a gene: 0.

In this sample, this clonotype turned up a few times. The chain employs TRBV4-1 and TRBJ2-1; D remains ambiguous. The CDR3 has 13 amino acids. Germline values: CDR1 MGHRA, CDR2 YSYEKL. The V and J ends lost 2 bases and 7 bases respectively, with 9 bases between them. The CDR3 loop reads CASSQTTLNEQFF. The CDR3 DNA reads as TGCGCCAGCAGCCAAACAACTCTGAATGAGCAGTTCTTC.

The chain carries TRBV27 and TRBJ2-1; either TRBD1 or TRBD2 may fit D (5 bases each). Germline CDR1 and CDR2: MNHEY and SMNVEV (reference sequence). The CDR3 has 12 residues. V lost 1 base and J lost 10, with 8 bases in between. This CDR3 is CASSLYRGEQFF. The CDR3 DNA follows: TGTGCCAGCAGTTTATACCGGGGCGAGCAGTTCTTC.

The V gene is TRBV6-6, the J gene TRBJ1-1; TRBD1 agrees at 7 bases. The germline CDR1 and CDR2 sequences are MNHNY and SVGAGI (reference sequence). V shed 4 bases and J 5 bases; nucleotides not matched to a gene: 10. The CDR3 spans 15 residues. In DNA form, the CDR3 reads TGTGCCAGCAGTTTGACAGGGTCCGCTAGGACTGAAGCTTTCTTT. It yields the protein CASSLTGSARTEAFF.

The sample holds many counts of this clonotype. This chain joins TRBV6-5 and TRBJ1-2; 10 bases match TRBD1. The V gene end was trimmed by 0 bases and the J gene end by 8 bases; junction bases not matched to a gene: 6. The germline V gene encodes CDR1 MNHEY and CDR2 SVGAGI. The CDR3 totals 15 residues. The CDR3 DNA sequence: TGTGCCAGCAGTTACTCGGGACAGGGGTGGGGCGGCTACACCTTC. Encoded protein: CASSYSGQGWGGYTF.

This clonotype was detected a few times. The V gene is TRBV6-6, the J gene TRBJ1-5; D is perhaps TRBD1 (6 bases). The CDR3 contains 16 residues. V lost 8 bases and J 1 base, leaving 18 bases between the germline ends. CDR1 is MNHNY, CDR2 SVGAGI, per germline (reference sequence). The CDR3 DNA sequence: TGTGCCAGCGGAACGACAGGCGGAATAAGCAATCAGCCCCAGCATTTT. Amino acid sequence: CASGTTGGISNQPQHF.

The CDR3 is CASGHRSSYEQYV. Here the CDR3 DNA reads TGTGCCAGCGGGCACAGGAGCTCCTACGAGCAGTACGTC. The V and J genes are TRBV6-2 or TRBV6-3 and TRBJ2-7, with D perhaps TRBD1 (5 bases). The ends were cut back, 8 bases at V and 0 bases at J, with 11 bases in the middle. The CDR3 has 13 amino acids. Germline V gene sequence: CDR1 MNHEY, CDR2 SVGEGT.

This chain uses TRBV10-3 with TRBJ2-7, with D maybe TRBD1 (5 bases). Germline V gene lookup returns CDR1 ENHRY and CDR2 SYGVKD. V was clipped by 4 bases and J by 1 base, with 14 bases between them. There are 15 residues in the CDR3. The CDR3 reads CAISGDRGLSYEQYF. CDR3 bases: TGTGCCATCAGTGGCGATAGGGGCCTATCCTACGAGCAGTACTTC.